A single sample is the source of the 8 T cell receptor beta chains below, sequenced in a study of T cell responses to AZD1222 COVID-19 vaccine. The protocol was immunoSEQ multiplex PCR, while the TCRdb copy is restricted to in-frame clones and leaves out a portion. The sample includes under 40,000 clones, roughly 89% seen only once; the top ten take 5.5% to 7%. The input for sequencing was peripheral blood, taken on day 0 of AZD1222 vaccination. These receptors originate from an adult in good health.

The CDR3 DNA sequence: TGTGCCAGCAGCTTAGGACAGGGGGCCTACGAGCAGTACTTC. This gives the protein CASSLGQGAYEQYF. The chain employs TRBV7-9 and TRBJ2-7; 9 bases match TRBD1. The CDR3 loop spans 14 amino acids. Germline values: CDR1 SEHNR, CDR2 FQNEAQ (reference sequence). The trim removed 1 base at V and 2 bases at J, leaving 0 bases unmatched.

The rearrangement links TRBV28 to TRBJ1-6; TRBD1 might be the D (5 bases). Between the trimmed V and J ends, which lost 3 bases and 5 bases, there was a span of 8 bases. Germline-derived CDR1 and CDR2 are MDHEN and SYDVKM. CDR3 size: 14 residues. CDR3 coding DNA: TGTGCCAGCAGTTTGGTCAGGGATAATTCACCCCTCCACTTT. As protein: CASSLVRDNSPLHF.

The chain couples TRBV19 to TRBJ1-1; D might be TRBD1 (6 bases). Germline values: CDR1 LNHDA, CDR2 SQIVND (reference sequence). The CDR3 consists of 14 residues. The ends were cut back, 7 bases at V and 1 base at J, with 13 bases in the middle. The CDR3 coding sequence is TGTGCCAGTACTCCAGGGGACCGGAACACTGAAGCTTTCTTT. Protein: CASTPGDRNTEAFF.

The genes are TRBV28 and TRBJ1-6; no clear D. Germline V gene sequence: CDR1 MDHEN, CDR2 SYDVKM. The V end lost 6 bases, the J end lost 7 bases, and 25 bases lay between the germline ends. This CDR3 is built from 18 residues. CDR3 residues: CASRIIPGRSHLNSPLHF. The DNA of the CDR3 is TGTGCCAGCAGGATTATTCCCGGTCGCTCTCATCTAAATTCACCCCTCCACTTT.

The V call is TRBV6-5, the J call TRBJ1-4; no firm D call. Germline CDR1 reads MNHEY; CDR2 reads SVGAGI. The CDR3 consists of 13 residues. V was clipped by 8 bases and J by 2 bases, with 9 bases between them. This CDR3 is CASGSDTNEKLFF. CDR3 DNA sequence: TGTGCCAGCGGATCTGATACTAATGAAAAACTGTTTTTT.

This clone was seen a single time. This sequence joins TRBV5-8 and TRBJ2-1; unclear D gene. Germline V lookup: CDR1 SGHTS, CDR2 YDEGEE. The CDR3 extends over 12 amino acids. The V gene lost 2 bases and the J gene lost 9 bases, with 9 bases spanning the gap. CDR3 loop: CASSFSEAEQFF. The DNA for the CDR3 is TGTGCCAGCAGCTTTAGTGAGGCTGAGCAGTTCTTC.

This clone was seen just once. The rearrangement links TRBV19 to TRBJ1-5, with D possibly matching TRBD1 (6 bases). Germline CDR1 is LNHDA and CDR2 is SQIVND (reference sequence). With 6 bases removed from V and 0 bases from J, the gap between germline ends came to 15 bases. The CDR3 spans 16 residues. The chain's CDR3 is CASRGADPYSNQPQHF. CDR3 nucleotides: TGTGCCAGTAGGGGGGCAGACCCCTATAGCAATCAGCCCCAGCATTTT. The whole variable domain, remainder taken from reference TRBV19 and TRBJ1-5, is DGGITQSPKYLFRKEGQNVTLSCEQNLNHDAMYWYRQDPGQGLRLIYYSQIVNDFQKGDIAEGYSVSREKKESFPLTVTSAQKNPTAFYLCASRGADPYSNQPQHFGDGTRLSIL.

The chain uses TRBV6-2 or TRBV6-3 and TRBJ2-7; 10 nucleotides match TRBD1. The trim removed 0 bases at V and 6 bases at J, leaving 8 bases unmatched. Germline assignment: CDR1 MNHEY and CDR2 SVGEGT. The length of the CDR3 is 16 residues. As DNA, the CDR3 is TGTGCCAGCAGTTACTCGTACGGGACAGGGGAAACCGAGCAGTACTTC. This translates into CASSYSYGTGETEQYF.